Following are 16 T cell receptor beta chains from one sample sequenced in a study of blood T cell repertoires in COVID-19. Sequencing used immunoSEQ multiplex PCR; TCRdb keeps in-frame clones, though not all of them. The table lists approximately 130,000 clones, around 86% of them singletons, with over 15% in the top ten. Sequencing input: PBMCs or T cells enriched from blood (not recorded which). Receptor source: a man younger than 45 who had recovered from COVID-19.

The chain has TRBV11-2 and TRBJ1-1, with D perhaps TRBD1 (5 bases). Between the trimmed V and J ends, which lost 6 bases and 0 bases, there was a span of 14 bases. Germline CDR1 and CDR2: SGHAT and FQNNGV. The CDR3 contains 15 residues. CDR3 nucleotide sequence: TGTGCCAGCAGTTTTCCAGGGTCCATGAACACTGAAGCTTTCTTT. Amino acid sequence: CASSFPGSMNTEAFF.

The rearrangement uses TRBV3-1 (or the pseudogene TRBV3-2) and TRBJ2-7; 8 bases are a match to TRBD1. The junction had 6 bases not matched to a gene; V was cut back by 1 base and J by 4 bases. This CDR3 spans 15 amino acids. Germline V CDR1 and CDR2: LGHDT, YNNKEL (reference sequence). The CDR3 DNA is TGTGCCAGCAGCCAAGCCCCAGGGGGCAAGTACGAGCAGTACTTC. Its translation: CASSQAPGGKYEQYF.

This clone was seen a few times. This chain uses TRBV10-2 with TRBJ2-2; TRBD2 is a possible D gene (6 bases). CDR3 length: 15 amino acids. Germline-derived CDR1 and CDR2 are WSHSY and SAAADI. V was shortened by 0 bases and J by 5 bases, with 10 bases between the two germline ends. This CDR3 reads CASSESTSLTGELFF. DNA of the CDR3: TGCGCCAGCAGTGAGTCCACTAGCCTGACCGGGGAGCTGTTTTTT.

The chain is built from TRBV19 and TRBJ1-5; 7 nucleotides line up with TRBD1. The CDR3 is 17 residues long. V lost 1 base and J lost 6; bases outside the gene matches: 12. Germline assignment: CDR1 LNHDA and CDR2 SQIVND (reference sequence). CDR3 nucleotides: TGTGCCAGTAGTATAGCCCCCGGGACAGCAATATCTCAGCCCCAGCATTTT. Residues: CASSIAPGTAISQPQHF.

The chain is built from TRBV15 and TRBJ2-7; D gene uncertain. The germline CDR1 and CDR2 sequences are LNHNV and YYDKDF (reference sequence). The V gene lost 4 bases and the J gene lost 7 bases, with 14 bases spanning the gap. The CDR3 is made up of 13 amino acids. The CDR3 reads CATSTEPAREQYF. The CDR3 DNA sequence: TGTGCCACCAGCACCGAACCCGCTAGGGAGCAGTACTTC.

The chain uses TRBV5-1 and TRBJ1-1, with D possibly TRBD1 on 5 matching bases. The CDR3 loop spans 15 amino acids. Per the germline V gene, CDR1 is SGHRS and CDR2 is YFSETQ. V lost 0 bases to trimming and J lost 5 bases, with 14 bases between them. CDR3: CASSLVVGGLTEAFF. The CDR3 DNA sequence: TGCGCCAGCAGCTTGGTTGTCGGGGGTTTGACTGAAGCTTTCTTT.

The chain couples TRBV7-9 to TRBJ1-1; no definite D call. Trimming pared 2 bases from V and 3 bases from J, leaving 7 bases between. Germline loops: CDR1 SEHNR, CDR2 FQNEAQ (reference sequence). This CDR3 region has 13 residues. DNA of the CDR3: TGTGCCAGCAGCTTATACGGGGACACTGAAGCTTTCTTT. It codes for CASSLYGDTEAFF.

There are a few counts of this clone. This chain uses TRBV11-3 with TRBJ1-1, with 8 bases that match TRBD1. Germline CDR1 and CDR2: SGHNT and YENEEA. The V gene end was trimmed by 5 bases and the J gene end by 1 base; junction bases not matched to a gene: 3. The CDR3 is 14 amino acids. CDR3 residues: CASSAQGANTEAFF. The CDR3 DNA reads TGTGCCAGCAGCGCCCAGGGGGCGAACACTGAAGCTTTCTTT.

The CDR3 sequence: CASSRQGKGPDTQYF. The CDR3 DNA is TGTGCCAGTAGTAGACAGGGGAAAGGGCCAGATACGCAGTATTTT. The V gene is TRBV19, the J gene TRBJ2-3; 8 bases agree with TRBD1. With 4 bases clipped from V and 4 bases from J, the junction kept 7 bases outside the gene matches. This CDR3 has 15 residues. Germline loops: CDR1 LNHDA, CDR2 SQIVND (reference sequence).

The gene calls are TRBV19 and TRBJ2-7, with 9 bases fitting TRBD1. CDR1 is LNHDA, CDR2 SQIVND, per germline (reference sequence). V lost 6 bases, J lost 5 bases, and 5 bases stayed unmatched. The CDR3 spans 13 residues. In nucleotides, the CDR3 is TGTGCCAGTAGACCGGACAGGGGCAACGAGCAGTACGTC. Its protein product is CASRPDRGNEQYV.

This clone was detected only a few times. In DNA form, the CDR3 reads TGTGCCAGCAGCTCTTATACCGGGGAACTGTTTTTT. Its translation is CASSSYTGELFF. V is TRBV7-8 and J is TRBJ1-4; D is unresolved. The V and J ends lost 4 bases and 12 bases respectively, with 12 bases between them. The germline gives CDR1 SGHVS, CDR2 FQNEAQ. The CDR3 has 12 amino acids.

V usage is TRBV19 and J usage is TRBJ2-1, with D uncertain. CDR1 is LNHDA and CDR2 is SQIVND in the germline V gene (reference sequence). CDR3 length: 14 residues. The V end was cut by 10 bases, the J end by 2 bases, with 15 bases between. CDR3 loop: CATASSAAYNEQFF. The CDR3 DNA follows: TGTGCCACCGCGTCCAGCGCTGCCTACAATGAGCAGTTCTTC. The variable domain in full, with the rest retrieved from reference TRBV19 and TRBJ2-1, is DGGITQSPKYLFRKEGQNVTLSCEQNLNHDAMYWYRQDPGQGLRLIYYSQIVNDFQKGDIAEGYSVSREKKESFPLTVTSAQKNPTAFYLCATASSAAYNEQFFGPGTRLTVL.

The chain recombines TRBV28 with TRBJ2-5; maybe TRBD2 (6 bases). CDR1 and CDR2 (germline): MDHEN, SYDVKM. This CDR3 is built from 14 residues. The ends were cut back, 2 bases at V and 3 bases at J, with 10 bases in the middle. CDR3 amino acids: CASSLPGDEETQYF. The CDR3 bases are TGTGCCAGCAGTTTACCGGGGGATGAAGAGACCCAGTACTTC.

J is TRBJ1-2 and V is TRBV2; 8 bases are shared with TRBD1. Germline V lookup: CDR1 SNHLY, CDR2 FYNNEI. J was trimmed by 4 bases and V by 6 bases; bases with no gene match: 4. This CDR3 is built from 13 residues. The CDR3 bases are TGTGCCAGCAGGGGGACAGGTCTCTATGGCTACACCTTC. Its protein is CASRGTGLYGYTF.

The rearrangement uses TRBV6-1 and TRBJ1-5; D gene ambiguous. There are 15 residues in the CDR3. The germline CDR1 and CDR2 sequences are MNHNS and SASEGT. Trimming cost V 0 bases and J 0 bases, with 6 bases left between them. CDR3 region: CASSEAYYSNQPQHF. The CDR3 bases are TGTGCCAGCAGTGAAGCCTATTATAGCAATCAGCCCCAGCATTTT.

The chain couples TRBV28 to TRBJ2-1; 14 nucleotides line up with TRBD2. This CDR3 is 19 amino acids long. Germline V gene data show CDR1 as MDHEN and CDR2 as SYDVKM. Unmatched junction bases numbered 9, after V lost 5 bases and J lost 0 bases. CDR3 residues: CASSPTGLAGEVSYNEQFF. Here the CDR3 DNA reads TGTGCCAGCAGTCCTACGGGACTAGCGGGAGAGGTCTCCTACAATGAGCAGTTCTTC.